These 2 T cell receptor beta chains were all obtained from the same sample, sequenced in a study of T cells in Graves' hyperthyroidism and ophthalmopathy. Using RNA transcripts as the source, TCR beta CDR3 regions were amplified. HTBI primers were employed in a first-round RT-PCR of the TCR CDR3. Using its own MiXCR run on the multiplex PCR reads, TCRdb lists one record per CDR3 protein. The table has fewer than 450,000 distinct CDR3 sequences, around 15% seen once. The sequenced sample consisted of blood. All receptors come from a woman aged 55-70 years with Graves' ophthalmopathy.

This clonotype has a count of ten or more. V is TRBV3-1 and J is TRBJ2-4; TRBD2 matches at 11 bases. CDR1 and CDR2 from the germline V gene are LGHDT and YNNKEL (reference sequence). V lost 6 bases and J lost 1; bases outside the gene matches: 5. The CDR3 is made up of 16 amino acids. Here the CDR3 reads CASRNSGRAAKNIQYF. The CDR3 coding sequence is TGTGCCAGCAGGAATAGCGGGAGGGCCGCCAAAAACATTCAGTACTTC.

This clonotype was seen repeatedly, ten times or more. The chain carries TRBV7-2 and TRBJ1-1; tentatively, D is TRBD1 (5 bases). Germline V lookup: CDR1 SGHTA, CDR2 FQGNSA. This CDR3 has 16 residues. V lost 1 base to trimming and J lost 4 bases, with 16 bases between them. Written as DNA, the CDR3 is TGTGCCAGCAGCTTAGGTTTGTGGGGGGTTGGCACTGAAGCTTTCTTT. The encoded protein is CASSLGLWGVGTEAFF.